These T cell receptor beta chains were read from a single sample in a study of CD8+ T cells in alopecia areata. Assay used: immunoSEQ multiplex PCR; TCRdb lists only in-frame clones, some missing. Of 200,000 to 250,000 clones listed, 64% are singletons. The specimen was CD4+ T cells sorted from blood, collected at week 4, from a patient treated with tofacitinib. The source of these receptors is a human donor with alopecia areata. CDR3s leave out the opening cysteine and the closing phenylalanine or tryptophan.

CDR3 protein	J gene	V gene
ATSRGSGETQY	TRBJ2-5	TRBV15
ASSPDRNYGYT	TRBJ1-2	TRBV5-6
ASSSVRGSEPQH	TRBJ1-5	TRBV6-1
SVEQLTEAF	TRBJ1-1	TRBV29-1
ASSGQASNTGELF	TRBJ2-2	TRBV4-3
ASSPVGRSNQPQH	TRBJ1-5	TRBV7-8
ASGPGGQMKTQY	TRBJ2-5	TRBV7-8
ATRWVANSPLH	TRBJ1-6	TRBV10-3
ASRNPSEAF	TRBJ1-1	TRBV30
SVVGGGETQY	TRBJ2-5	TRBV29-1
SVGNNPDTQY	TRBJ2-3	TRBV29-1
ASSQDYKNIQY	TRBJ2-4	TRBV4-2
ASSVGPGEKLF	TRBJ1-4	TRBV9
AISELRTPDTQY	TRBJ2-3	TRBV10-3
ATGQGNTEAF	TRBJ1-1	TRBV10-3
ASRPPGETDGYT	TRBJ1-2	TRBV6-6
ASSLDTPAYNEQF	TRBJ2-1	TRBV5-4
ASSSRQGRETQY	TRBJ2-5	TRBV18
ASSLSRETQY	TRBJ2-5	TRBV7-2
ASRAEAGGRGSPLH	TRBJ1-6	TRBV2
ASRSSGGPYEQY	TRBJ2-7	TRBV28
AWSVGYEQY	TRBJ2-7	TRBV30
ASERDRGLREETQY	TRBJ2-5	TRBV13
ASSLEGRGYT	TRBJ1-2	TRBV5-1
ASSKGVEQF	TRBJ2-1	TRBV2
ASSRRGPGNTIY	TRBJ1-3	TRBV6-5
ASSVVMGIEQF	TRBJ2-1	TRBV9
AISESSTGDQY	TRBJ2-5	TRBV10-3
ASSGGQPNTEAF	TRBJ1-1	TRBV9